The source of this T cell receptor beta chain is a study of blood T cell repertoires in COVID-19. Study overall: Samples taken during acute and convalescent COVID-19 were collected in the United States, Italy and Spain.

The V gene's germline CDR1 is SGHRS and CDR2 YFSETQ. The CDR3 covers 13 residues. V shed 2 bases and J shed 4 bases, with 10 bases lying between them. Original data processing: Estimation of nucleated cell counts was performed using reference gene primer amplification. Assay: immunoSEQ multiplex PCR; the TCRdb copy retains only in-frame clones and omits some. The V and J calls and clone size come from that table; D and trimming were worked out from the DNA. This sample carries approximately 220,000 clones, 70% to 90% of them seen once, and the ten largest clones take about 9.4%. This TCR was sampled from a woman of 80 years or more with acute or convalescent COVID-19. The rearrangement joins TRBV5-1 to TRBJ2-7, with TRBD1 as a possible D gene (5 bases). The specimen was peripheral blood. The CDR3 region is CASSLEPGYEQYF. For the CDR3, the DNA is TGCGCCAGCAGCTTAGAACCAGGGTACGAGCAGTACTTC.